This T cell receptor beta chain was retrieved from a study of cytomegalovirus exposure and HLA in healthy donors (dated by TCRdb to the late 2010s). In terms of the full investigation: According to a later analysis, the roughly 130 validation repertoires were produced on the same platform as the approximately 690 repertoires of the first cohort. The study aimed to test whether cataloging public T cell receptors could reveal signatures of past pathogen exposure. Along with the approximately 700-subject first cohort, a separate validation cohort of over a hundred different subjects was used. High-throughput TCR immunosequencing, statistical association of individual TCRs with disease status, and machine learning were combined to predict cytomegalovirus infection status.

CDR1 and CDR2, looked up from the germline V gene (reference sequence), are SGHKS and YYEKEE. Spanning cysteine to phenylalanine, the CDR3 consists of 14 amino acids. CDR3 DNA is the only sequence kept; it has 42 bases, read in frame from the first base. V is reduced by 6 bases and J by 3 bases, leaving a spacing of 12 bases between them. The library came from the immunoSEQ multiplex PCR assay. Processing in the source paper ran as follows. A statistical classification framework was built to diagnose cytomegalovirus status from the catalog of TCR beta chain sequences. Here the immuneACCESS table is served through TCRdb, limited to in-frame sequences with V and J called. Missing clones are a known gap in these copies; in checked studies unresolved V genes cover under half, and the rest lacks a known reason. V and J calls and clone size are given by that table; D and trimming were obtained from the DNA. The sample records approximately 160,000 clones, 86% of which are singletons. About 2.2% of the sample is taken by the ten largest.

This clone occurred a few times. There is no known antigen for this receptor. There are no base qualities to consult, and no much larger clone falls within one base. What the work shows at the level of the full study, not this receptor alone: A later analysis found that TCRs clustered in the first cohort also tended to co-occur in the 120 or so validation repertoires, with just under 95% of cluster scores above 0. The classifier was reported to diagnose cytomegalovirus status with high specificity and sensitivity in both the original cohort and the validation cohort. The authors suggested that the approach could potentially be extended to other disease states and immunological phenotypes. A later analysis lacked HLA typing for the validation cohort, so it scored co-occurrence in that cohort across all 120 repertoires. In vitro tests confirmed that a few of the cytomegalovirus-associated TCR beta chains recognize cytomegalovirus antigens. In the study, some 160 TCR beta chains were listed as associated with cytomegalovirus. Most TCR sequences were observed very rarely across donors, whereas some public TCRs were present in many individuals.

Separate from the roughly 700-subject first cohort, the validation cohort of roughly 130 subjects was the group to which the donors belonged. This TCR came from a woman aged 18-29 years in good health and CMV-seronegative. The sequenced sample consisted of PBMCs. Recombination joined TRBV5-5 with TRBJ2-2, with a weak D call of TRBD1 (6 bases match). The CDR3 is CASIRGADTGELFF. The DNA sequence is given as TGTGCCAGCATCAGGGGCGCGGACACCGGGGAGCTGTTTTTT.